The clone carrying this T cell receptor (beta chain) appeared many times. Time point given: persistent/refractory GD, antithyroid drugs over 5 years with positive TRAb. Scientists built the TCR library using RNA that was extracted from PBMCs. Sequencing libraries for TCR beta were prepared with iRepertoire HTBI primers and Arm-PCR of CDR3 regions. TCRdb reprocessed the multiplex PCR reads with MiXCR, giving one entry per CDR3 protein. The data hold a few hundred thousand distinct CDR3 sequences, with around a fifth observed a single time. The CDR3 has 19 amino acids. Germline loops: CDR1 MNHNS, CDR2 SASEGT. V lost 1 base, J lost 4 bases, and 18 bases stayed unmatched. This specimen comes from a study of regulatory T cells in long-lasting Graves disease.

The sample was peripheral blood mononuclear cells (PBMCs), taken when the disease was refractory, from a patient treated with antithyroid drugs. The TCR sequence derives from a female donor with Graves disease. This chain uses TRBV6-1 with TRBJ2-5; 7 bases match TRBD1. CDR3: CASSEVPFTTGPRGETQYF. The CDR3 DNA reads TGTGCCAGCAGTGAAGTCCCCTTTACGACAGGGCCCCGCGGAGAGACCCAGTACTTC.